The rows below give T cell receptor beta chains drawn from one sample of a study of blood T cells in healthy people across ages. TCRdb independently ran MiXCR on the 5' RACE reads; one entry per CDR3 protein. The sample consists of around 1.7 million distinct CDR3 sequences, 28% of them appearing once. The specimen was blood. These receptors were collected from a woman aged 30 to 39 in good health. The CDR3 runs from the conserved cysteine through the conserved F or W. Each record gives: D gene, clone size, V gene, J gene, CDR3 length, CDR3 protein, CDR3 DNA. D genes are given only for firm matches. Size is omitted from some rows. Given values are once, few, many or a class for expanded clones.

d_call: TRBD2; clone_size: NA; v_call: TRBV11-2; j_call: TRBJ2-2; cdr3_length: 17; cdr3_aa: CASSPGLAGASLRELFF; cdr3_nt: TGTGCCAGCAGCCCCGGACTAGCGGGGGCCTCCTTGCGGGAGCTGTTTTTT
d_call: TRBD2; clone_size: few; v_call: TRBV7-3; j_call: TRBJ2-3; cdr3_length: 15; cdr3_aa: CASSQRGLPTDTQYF; cdr3_nt: TGTGCCAGCAGCCAGCGGGGGCTCCCCACAGATACGCAGTATTTT
d_call: NA; clone_size: many; v_call: TRBV7-2; j_call: TRBJ2-7; cdr3_length: 13; cdr3_aa: CASSLAGGGEQYF; cdr3_nt: TGTGCCAGCAGCTTAGCTGGGGGAGGCGAGCAGTACTTC
d_call: NA; clone_size: few; v_call: TRBV5-1; j_call: TRBJ2-5; cdr3_length: 13; cdr3_aa: CASTGLSQETQYF; cdr3_nt: TGCGCCAGCACCGGGCTGTCGCAAGAGACCCAGTACTTC
d_call: NA; clone_size: few; v_call: TRBV14; j_call: TRBJ1-4; cdr3_length: 16; cdr3_aa: CASSQGILGPPMKLFF; cdr3_nt: TGTGCCAGCAGCCAAGGAATATTAGGGCCCCCTATGAAACTGTTTTTT
d_call: TRBD1; clone_size: NA; v_call: TRBV6-6; j_call: TRBJ2-4; cdr3_length: 17; cdr3_aa: CASADRDRGFDRDIQYF; cdr3_nt: TGTGCCAGCGCCGACCGGGACAGGGGGTTCGATCGGGACATTCAGTACTTC
d_call: NA; clone_size: NA; v_call: TRBV29-1; j_call: TRBJ2-4; cdr3_length: 14; cdr3_aa: CSASLVGAKNIQYF; cdr3_nt: TGCAGCGCCAGCCTTGTGGGAGCCAAAAACATTCAGTACTTC
d_call: TRBD1; clone_size: NA; v_call: TRBV29-1; j_call: TRBJ1-1; cdr3_length: 15; cdr3_aa: CSVVGTGSMNTEAFF; cdr3_nt: TGCAGCGTTGTCGGGACAGGCTCTATGAACACTGAAGCTTTCTTT
d_call: NA; clone_size: few; v_call: TRBV20-1; j_call: TRBJ1-2; cdr3_length: 17; cdr3_aa: CSAREDGTPRTDYGYTF; cdr3_nt: TGCAGTGCTAGAGAGGACGGGACACCCAGGACGGACTATGGCTACACCTTC
d_call: TRBD2; clone_size: few; v_call: TRBV12-3/TRBV12-4; j_call: TRBJ2-4; cdr3_length: 15; cdr3_aa: CASRIGLAGVFEQYF; cdr3_nt: TGTGCCAGCAGGATCGGACTAGCGGGGGTCTTTGAGCAGTACTTC
d_call: TRBD1; clone_size: few; v_call: TRBV5-1; j_call: TRBJ1-1; cdr3_length: 15; cdr3_aa: CASSSSQGANTEAFF; cdr3_nt: TGCGCCAGCAGCTCGTCCCAGGGGGCTAACACTGAAGCTTTCTTT
d_call: TRBD1; clone_size: few; v_call: TRBV6-5; j_call: TRBJ2-3; cdr3_length: 14; cdr3_aa: CASSSGQGWNTQYF; cdr3_nt: TGTGCCAGCAGTTCCGGACAGGGATGGAATACGCAGTATTTT
d_call: TRBD2; clone_size: NA; v_call: TRBV5-1; j_call: TRBJ2-2; cdr3_length: 15; cdr3_aa: CASSLNLAGNGELFF; cdr3_nt: TGCGCCAGCAGCTTGAACCTAGCGGGGAACGGGGAGCTGTTTTTT
d_call: NA; clone_size: NA; v_call: TRBV5-1; j_call: TRBJ1-2; cdr3_length: 15; cdr3_aa: CTSSLDFVAVYGYTF; cdr3_nt: TGCACCAGCAGCTTGGACTTTGTGGCTGTCTATGGCTACACCTTC
d_call: NA; clone_size: NA; v_call: TRBV5-1; j_call: TRBJ2-2; cdr3_length: 17; cdr3_aa: CASSFLISQGGAGELFF; cdr3_nt: TGCGCCAGCAGCTTCCTCATTAGTCAGGGAGGTGCCGGGGAGCTGTTTTTT
d_call: TRBD1; clone_size: NA; v_call: TRBV25-1; j_call: TRBJ1-2; cdr3_length: 14; cdr3_aa: CASSEGTGSYGYTF; cdr3_nt: TGTGCCAGCAGTGAAGGGACAGGGTCTTATGGCTACACCTTC
d_call: NA; clone_size: NA; v_call: TRBV28; j_call: TRBJ1-2; cdr3_length: 16; cdr3_aa: CATIFSGWGTSEGYTF; cdr3_nt: TGTGCCACCATTTTTTCGGGGTGGGGTACCTCCGAGGGCTACACCTTC
d_call: NA; clone_size: few; v_call: TRBV12-3/TRBV12-4; j_call: TRBJ1-1; cdr3_length: 16; cdr3_aa: CASSPDPFAGGTEAFF; cdr3_nt: TGTGCCAGCAGTCCGGACCCCTTTGCGGGAGGCACTGAAGCTTTCTTT
d_call: NA; clone_size: NA; v_call: TRBV7-2; j_call: TRBJ1-1; cdr3_length: 16; cdr3_aa: CASSLRSATINTEAFF; cdr3_nt: TGTGCCAGCAGCCTTAGATCGGCAACAATTAACACTGAAGCTTTCTTT
d_call: TRBD1; clone_size: few; v_call: TRBV29-1; j_call: TRBJ2-1; cdr3_length: 14; cdr3_aa: CSVGDRGGYNEQFF; cdr3_nt: TGCAGCGTCGGGGACAGGGGAGGATACAATGAGCAGTTCTTC
d_call: NA; clone_size: NA; v_call: TRBV7-2; j_call: TRBJ1-5; cdr3_length: 15; cdr3_aa: CASSSQGSLNQPQHF; cdr3_nt: TGTGCCAGCAGCTCACAGGGTTCCCTCAATCAGCCCCAGCATTTT
d_call: NA; clone_size: few; v_call: TRBV30; j_call: TRBJ2-1; cdr3_length: 11; cdr3_aa: CAWSTRFEQFF; cdr3_nt: TGTGCCTGGAGTACCAGATTTGAGCAGTTCTTC
d_call: NA; clone_size: many; v_call: TRBV4-2; j_call: TRBJ2-6; cdr3_length: 16; cdr3_aa: CASSQERGSGANVLTF; cdr3_nt: TGTGCCAGCAGCCAAGAGCGGGGATCTGGGGCCAACGTCCTGACTTTC
d_call: NA; clone_size: NA; v_call: TRBV14; j_call: TRBJ2-5; cdr3_length: 15; cdr3_aa: CASSHLFGTQETQYF; cdr3_nt: TGTGCCAGCAGCCATCTGTTCGGGACCCAAGAGACCCAGTACTTC
d_call: TRBD1; clone_size: few; v_call: TRBV7-8; j_call: TRBJ1-2; cdr3_length: 16; cdr3_aa: CASSLRDSVANYGYTF; cdr3_nt: TGTGCCAGCAGCTTAAGGGACAGCGTCGCTAACTATGGCTACACCTTC
d_call: NA; clone_size: NA; v_call: TRBV7-9; j_call: TRBJ2-1; cdr3_length: 13; cdr3_aa: CASSLDGKGEQFF; cdr3_nt: TGTGCCAGCAGCTTAGACGGAAAGGGTGAGCAGTTCTTC
d_call: NA; clone_size: NA; v_call: TRBV5-1; j_call: TRBJ2-1; cdr3_length: 20; cdr3_aa: CASSLGISGEVEVSYNEQFF; cdr3_nt: TGCGCCAGCAGCTTGGGGATTTCGGGGGAGGTCGAAGTTTCCTACAATGAGCAGTTCTTC
d_call: TRBD1; clone_size: many; v_call: TRBV20-1; j_call: TRBJ2-7; cdr3_length: 15; cdr3_aa: CSATRGDRETYEQYF; cdr3_nt: TGCAGTGCAACCCGGGGGGACAGGGAGACCTACGAGCAGTACTTC
d_call: TRBD1; clone_size: NA; v_call: TRBV5-1; j_call: TRBJ1-1; cdr3_length: 14; cdr3_aa: CASSIDRVNTEAFF; cdr3_nt: TGCGCCAGCAGCATCGACAGGGTGAACACTGAAGCTTTCTTT
d_call: NA; clone_size: NA; v_call: TRBV6-1; j_call: TRBJ2-1; cdr3_length: 11; cdr3_aa: CASILSREQFF; cdr3_nt: TGTGCCAGCATCCTGTCTAGGGAGCAGTTCTTC
d_call: TRBD1; clone_size: few; v_call: TRBV6-2/TRBV6-3; j_call: TRBJ1-2; cdr3_length: 16; cdr3_aa: CASSYSTGTGFYGYTF; cdr3_nt: TGTGCCAGCAGTTACTCGACTGGGACAGGGTTTTATGGCTACACCTTC
d_call: NA; clone_size: few; v_call: TRBV12-3/TRBV12-4; j_call: TRBJ1-1; cdr3_length: 14; cdr3_aa: CASSLVTMNTEAFF; cdr3_nt: TGTGCCAGCAGTTTAGTGACAATGAACACTGAAGCTTTCTTT
d_call: NA; clone_size: NA; v_call: TRBV7-9; j_call: TRBJ2-3; cdr3_length: 16; cdr3_aa: CASSPWGGTSTDTQYF; cdr3_nt: TGTGCCAGCAGCCCATGGGGTGGAACTAGCACAGATACGCAGTATTTT
d_call: NA; clone_size: few; v_call: TRBV12-3/TRBV12-4; j_call: TRBJ2-1; cdr3_length: 13; cdr3_aa: CASIGPLTEEQFF; cdr3_nt: TGTGCCAGCATAGGACCCCTTACGGAAGAGCAGTTCTTC
d_call: TRBD1; clone_size: NA; v_call: TRBV5-1; j_call: TRBJ2-1; cdr3_length: 15; cdr3_aa: CASSLQGQGVNEQFF; cdr3_nt: TGCGCCAGCAGCCTTCAGGGACAGGGGGTAAATGAGCAGTTCTTC